The TCR beta chain described here comes from a study of T cell changes during pregnancy in multiple sclerosis. Measured with immunoSEQ multiplex PCR; TCRdb has only the in-frame clones, and not every one. The repertoire has tens of thousands of clones, 90% of them found once; the top ten carry around 4%. Trimming took 2 bases from V and 6 from J; bases not matched to a gene: 6. The CDR3 has 15 amino acids. Germline CDR1 reads MNHEY; CDR2 reads SVGAGI. The J gene is TRBJ2-2, the V gene TRBV6-5, with 7 nucleotides matching TRBD2. The clonotype was recovered from a female donor with multiple sclerosis, enrolled in a pregnancy study. Sample: CD8+ T cells from peripheral blood mononuclear cells, taken in the second trimester of pregnancy. CDR3 bases: TGTGCCAGCAGTTACCGGGGTAGCGGGTCCGGGGAGCTGTTTTTT. This translates into CASSYRGSGSGELFF.